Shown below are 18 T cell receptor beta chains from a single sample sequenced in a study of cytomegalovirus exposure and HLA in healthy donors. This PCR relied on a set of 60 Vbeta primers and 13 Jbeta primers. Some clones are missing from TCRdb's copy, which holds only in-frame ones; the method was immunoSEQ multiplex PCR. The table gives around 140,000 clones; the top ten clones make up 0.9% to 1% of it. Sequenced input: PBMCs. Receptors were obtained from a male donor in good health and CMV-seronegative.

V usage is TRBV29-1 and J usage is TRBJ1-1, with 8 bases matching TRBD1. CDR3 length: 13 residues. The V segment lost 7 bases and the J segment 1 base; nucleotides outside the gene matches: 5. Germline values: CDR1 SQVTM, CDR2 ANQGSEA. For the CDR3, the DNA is TGCAGCGGTTCGACAGGGGCGAACACTGAAGCTTTCTTT. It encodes CSGSTGANTEAFF. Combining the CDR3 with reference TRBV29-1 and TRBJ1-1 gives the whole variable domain SAVISQKPSRDICQRGTSLTIQCQVDSQVTMMFWYRQQPGQSLTLIATANQGSEATYESGFVIDKFPISRPNLTFSTLTVSNMSPEDSSIYLCSGSTGANTEAFFGQGTRLTVV.

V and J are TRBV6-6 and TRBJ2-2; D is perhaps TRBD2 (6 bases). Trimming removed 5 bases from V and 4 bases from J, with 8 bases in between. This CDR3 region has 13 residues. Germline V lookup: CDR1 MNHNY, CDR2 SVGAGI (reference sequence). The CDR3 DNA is TGTGCCAGCAGTGGGGGAGGCACCGGGGAGCTGTTTTTT. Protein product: CASSGGGTGELFF.

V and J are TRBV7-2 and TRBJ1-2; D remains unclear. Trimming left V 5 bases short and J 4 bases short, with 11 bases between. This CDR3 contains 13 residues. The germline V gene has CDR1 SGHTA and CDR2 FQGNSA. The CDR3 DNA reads TGTGCCAGCAGCCCCGGAGCCTCCTATGGCTACACCTTC. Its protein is CASSPGASYGYTF.

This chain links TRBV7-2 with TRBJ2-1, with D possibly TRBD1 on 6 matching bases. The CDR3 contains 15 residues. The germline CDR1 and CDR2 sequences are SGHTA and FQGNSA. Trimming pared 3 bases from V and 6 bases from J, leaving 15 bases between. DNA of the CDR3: TGTGCCAGCAGCTTCGGGACACCCCGGCCCAATGAGCAGTTCTTC. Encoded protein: CASSFGTPRPNEQFF.

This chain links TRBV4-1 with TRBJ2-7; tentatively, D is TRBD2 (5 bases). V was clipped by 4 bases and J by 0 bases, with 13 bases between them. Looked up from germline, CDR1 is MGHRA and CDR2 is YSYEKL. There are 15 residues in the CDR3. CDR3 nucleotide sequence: TGCGCCAGCAGCCCTGAACCGGGGATCTCCTACGAGCAGTACTTC. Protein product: CASSPEPGISYEQYF.

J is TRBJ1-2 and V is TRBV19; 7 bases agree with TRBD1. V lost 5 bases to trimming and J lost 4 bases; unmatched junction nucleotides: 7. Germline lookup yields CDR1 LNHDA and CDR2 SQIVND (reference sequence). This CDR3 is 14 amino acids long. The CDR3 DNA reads TGTGCCAGTAGTCTACAGGGGACCTTCTATGGCTACACCTTC. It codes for CASSLQGTFYGYTF.

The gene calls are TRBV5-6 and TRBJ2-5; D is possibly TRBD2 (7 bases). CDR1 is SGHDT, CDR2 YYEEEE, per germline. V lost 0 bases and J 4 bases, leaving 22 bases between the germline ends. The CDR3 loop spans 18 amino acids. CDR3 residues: CASSLVSHPQGGRETQYF. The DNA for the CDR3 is TGTGCCAGCAGCTTGGTTTCCCACCCACAGGGAGGGCGAGAGACCCAGTACTTC.

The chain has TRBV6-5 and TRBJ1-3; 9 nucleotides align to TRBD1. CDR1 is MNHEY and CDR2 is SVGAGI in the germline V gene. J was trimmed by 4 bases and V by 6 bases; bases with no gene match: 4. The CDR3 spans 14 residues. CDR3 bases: TGTGCCAGCAGGGGGACAGGGCGCGGAAACACCATATATTTT. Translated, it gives CASRGTGRGNTIYF.

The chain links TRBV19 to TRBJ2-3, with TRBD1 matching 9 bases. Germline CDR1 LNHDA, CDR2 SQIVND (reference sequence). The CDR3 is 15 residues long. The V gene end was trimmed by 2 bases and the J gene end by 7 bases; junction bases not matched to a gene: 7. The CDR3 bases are TGTGCCAGTAGTATAAGTGACAGGGGGACAAATACGCAGTATTTT. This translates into CASSISDRGTNTQYF.

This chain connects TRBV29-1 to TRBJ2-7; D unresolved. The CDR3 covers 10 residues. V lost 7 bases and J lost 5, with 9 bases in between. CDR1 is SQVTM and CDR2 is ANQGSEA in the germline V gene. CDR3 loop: CSALVDEQYF. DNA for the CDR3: TGCAGCGCCCTGGTAGACGAGCAGTACTTC.

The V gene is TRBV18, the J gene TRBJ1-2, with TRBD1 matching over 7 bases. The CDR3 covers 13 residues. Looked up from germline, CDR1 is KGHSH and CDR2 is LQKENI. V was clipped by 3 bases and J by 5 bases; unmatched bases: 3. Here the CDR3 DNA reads TGTGCCAGCTCACCCACAGGGGAGTATGGCTACACCTTC. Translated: CASSPTGEYGYTF.

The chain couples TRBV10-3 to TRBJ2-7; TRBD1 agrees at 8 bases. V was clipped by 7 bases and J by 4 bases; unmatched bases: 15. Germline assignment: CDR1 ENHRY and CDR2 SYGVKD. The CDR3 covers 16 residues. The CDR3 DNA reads TGTGCCATCACCGCGAACCCGACAGGGGTCTTTTACGAGCAGTACTTC. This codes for CAITANPTGVFYEQYF.

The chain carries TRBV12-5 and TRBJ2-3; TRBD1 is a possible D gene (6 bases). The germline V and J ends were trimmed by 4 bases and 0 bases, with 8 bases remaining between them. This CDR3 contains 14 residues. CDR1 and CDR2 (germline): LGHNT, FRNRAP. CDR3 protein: CASGSDRSTDTQYF. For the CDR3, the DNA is TGTGCTAGTGGTTCCGACAGGAGCACAGATACGCAGTATTTT.

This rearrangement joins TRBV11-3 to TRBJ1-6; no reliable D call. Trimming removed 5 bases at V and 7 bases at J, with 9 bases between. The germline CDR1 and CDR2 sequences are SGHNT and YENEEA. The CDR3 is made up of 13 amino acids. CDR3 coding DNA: TGTGCCAGCAGCACTAATATGAATTCACCCCTCCACTTT. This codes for CASSTNMNSPLHF.

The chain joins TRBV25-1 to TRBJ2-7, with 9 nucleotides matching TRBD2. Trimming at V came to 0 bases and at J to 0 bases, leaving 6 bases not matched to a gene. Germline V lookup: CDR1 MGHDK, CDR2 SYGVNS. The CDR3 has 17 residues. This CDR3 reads CASSEYGSGGNSYEQYF. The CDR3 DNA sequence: TGTGCCAGCAGTGAATATGGAAGCGGGGGGAACTCCTACGAGCAGTACTTC.

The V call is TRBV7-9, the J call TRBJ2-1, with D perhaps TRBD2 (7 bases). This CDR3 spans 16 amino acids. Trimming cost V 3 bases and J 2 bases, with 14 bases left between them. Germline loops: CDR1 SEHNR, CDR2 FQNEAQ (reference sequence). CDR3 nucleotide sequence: TGTGCCAGCAGCTTTAGGGGGACTATCCCCTACAATGAGCAGTTCTTC. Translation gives CASSFRGTIPYNEQFF.

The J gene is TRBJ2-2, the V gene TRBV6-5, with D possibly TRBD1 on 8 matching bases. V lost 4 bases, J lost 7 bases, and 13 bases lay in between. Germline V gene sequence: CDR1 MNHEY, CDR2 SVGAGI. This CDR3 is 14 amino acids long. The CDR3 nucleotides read TGTGCCAGCAGTTGGACAGGGAGGGACGGGGAGCTGTTTTTT. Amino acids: CASSWTGRDGELFF.

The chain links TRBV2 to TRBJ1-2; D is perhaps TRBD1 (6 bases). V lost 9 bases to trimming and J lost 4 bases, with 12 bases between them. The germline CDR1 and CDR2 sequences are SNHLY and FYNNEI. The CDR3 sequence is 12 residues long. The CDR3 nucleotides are TGTGCCAGTACAACAGGGACCTATGGCTACACCTTC. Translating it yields CASTTGTYGYTF.